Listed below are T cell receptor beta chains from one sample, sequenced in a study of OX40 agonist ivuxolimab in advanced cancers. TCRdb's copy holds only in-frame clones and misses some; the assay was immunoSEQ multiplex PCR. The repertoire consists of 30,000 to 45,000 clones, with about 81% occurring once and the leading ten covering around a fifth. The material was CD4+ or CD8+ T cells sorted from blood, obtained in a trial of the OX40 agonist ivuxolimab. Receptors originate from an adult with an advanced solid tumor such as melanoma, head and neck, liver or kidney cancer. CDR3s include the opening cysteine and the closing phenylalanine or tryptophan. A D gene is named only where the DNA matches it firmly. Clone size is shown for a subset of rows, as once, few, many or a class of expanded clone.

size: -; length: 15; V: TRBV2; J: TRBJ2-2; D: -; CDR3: CASSVGGRGTGELFF; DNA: TGTGCCAGCAGTGTTGGAGGGCGCGGCACCGGGGAGCTGTTTTTT
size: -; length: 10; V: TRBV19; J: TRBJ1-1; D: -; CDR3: CASSEGTAFF; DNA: TGTGCCAGTAGTGAGGGAACGGCTTTCTTT
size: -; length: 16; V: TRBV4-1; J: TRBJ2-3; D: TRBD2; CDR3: CASSKRGAGSTDTQYF; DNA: TGCGCCAGCAGCAAGCGCGGAGCGGGAAGCACAGATACGCAGTATTTT
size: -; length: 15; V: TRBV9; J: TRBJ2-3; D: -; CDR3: CASSVGGIRTDTQYF; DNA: TGTGCCAGCAGCGTAGGGGGGATCCGCACAGATACGCAGTATTTT
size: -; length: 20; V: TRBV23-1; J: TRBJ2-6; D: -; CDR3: CASSQKAGALSSSGANVLTF; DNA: TGCGCCAGCAGTCAAAAAGCAGGGGCCCTAAGTAGCTCTGGGGCCAACGTCCTGACTTTC
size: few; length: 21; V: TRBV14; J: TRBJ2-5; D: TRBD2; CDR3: CASSPWGGSSMEAKYQETQYF; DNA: TGTGCCAGCAGCCCTTGGGGCGGGAGTAGTATGGAAGCCAAGTACCAAGAGACCCAGTACTTC
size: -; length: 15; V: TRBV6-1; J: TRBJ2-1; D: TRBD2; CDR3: CASSEGTSGRDEQFF; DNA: TGTGCCAGCAGTGAAGGGACTAGCGGGAGGGATGAGCAGTTCTTC
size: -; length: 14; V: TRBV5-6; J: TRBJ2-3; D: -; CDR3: CASSIGSSTDTQYF; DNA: TGTGCCAGCAGCATCGGGTCTAGCACAGATACGCAGTATTTT
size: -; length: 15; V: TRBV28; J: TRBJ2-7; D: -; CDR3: CASSFSRTALYEQYF; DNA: TGTGCCAGCAGCTTTTCCCGGACAGCCCTCTACGAGCAGTACTTC
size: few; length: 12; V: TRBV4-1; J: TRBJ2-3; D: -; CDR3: CASSQVVDTQYF; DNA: TGCGCCAGCAGCCAAGTGGTGGATACGCAGTATTTT
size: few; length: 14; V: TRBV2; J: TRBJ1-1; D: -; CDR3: CASSEEGMNTEAFF; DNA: TGTGCCAGCAGTGAAGAGGGTATGAACACTGAAGCTTTCTTT
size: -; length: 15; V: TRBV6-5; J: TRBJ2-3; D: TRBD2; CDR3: CASSYGGGPSDTQYF; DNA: TGTGCCAGCAGTTACGGGGGAGGGCCAAGTGATACGCAGTATTTT
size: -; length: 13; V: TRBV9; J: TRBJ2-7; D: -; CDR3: CASSPLGRDEQYF; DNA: TGTGCCAGCAGCCCCTTGGGGCGGGACGAGCAGTACTTC
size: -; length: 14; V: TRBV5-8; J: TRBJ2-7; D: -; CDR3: CASSWGHRVYEQYF; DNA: TGTGCCAGCAGCTGGGGACATAGGGTCTACGAGCAGTACTTC